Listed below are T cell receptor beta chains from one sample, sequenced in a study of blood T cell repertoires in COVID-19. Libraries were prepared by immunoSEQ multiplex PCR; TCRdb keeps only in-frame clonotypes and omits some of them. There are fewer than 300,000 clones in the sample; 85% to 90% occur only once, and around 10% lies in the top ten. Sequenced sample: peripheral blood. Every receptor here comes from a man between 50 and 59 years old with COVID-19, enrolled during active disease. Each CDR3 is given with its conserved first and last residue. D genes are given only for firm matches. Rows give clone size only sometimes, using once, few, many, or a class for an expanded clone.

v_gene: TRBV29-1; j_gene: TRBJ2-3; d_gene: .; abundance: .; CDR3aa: CSVALLAQYTDTQYF; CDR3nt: TGCAGCGTTGCTCTCCTAGCACAGTACACAGATACGCAGTATTTT
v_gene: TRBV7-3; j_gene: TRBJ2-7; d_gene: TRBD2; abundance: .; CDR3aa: CASSLAGGVYEQYF; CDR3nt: TGTGCCAGCAGCTTAGCGGGAGGTGTCTACGAGCAGTACTTC
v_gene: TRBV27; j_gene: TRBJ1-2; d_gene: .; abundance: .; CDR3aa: CASSSGRAGGYTF; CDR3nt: TGTGCCAGCAGCTCGGGCCGAGCGGGAGGCTACACCTTC
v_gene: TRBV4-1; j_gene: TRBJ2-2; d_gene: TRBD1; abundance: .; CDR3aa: CASSQPGQGGTGELFF; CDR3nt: TGCGCCAGCAGCCAGCCGGGACAGGGAGGTACCGGGGAGCTGTTTTTT
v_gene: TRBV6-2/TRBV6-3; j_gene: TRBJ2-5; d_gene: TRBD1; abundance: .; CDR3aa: CASSYADRGRETQYF; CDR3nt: TGTGCCAGCAGTTACGCGGACAGGGGACGGGAGACCCAGTACTTC
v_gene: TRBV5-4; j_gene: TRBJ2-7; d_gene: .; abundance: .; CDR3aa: CASSYGHSEQYF; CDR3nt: TGTGCCAGCAGCTACGGACACTCCGAGCAGTACTTC
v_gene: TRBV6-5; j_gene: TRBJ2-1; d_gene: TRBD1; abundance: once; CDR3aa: CASSYQAGTGGNEQFF; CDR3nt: TGTGCCAGCAGTTACCAAGCCGGGACAGGGGGCAATGAGCAGTTCTTC
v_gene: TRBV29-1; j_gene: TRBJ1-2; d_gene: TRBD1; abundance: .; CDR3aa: CSAVQGTDYGYTF; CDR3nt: TGCAGCGCCGTACAGGGGACGGACTATGGCTACACCTTC
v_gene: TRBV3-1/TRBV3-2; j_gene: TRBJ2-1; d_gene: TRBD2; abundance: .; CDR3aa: CASSLPTSGSRGEQFF; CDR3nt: TGTGCCAGCAGCCTGCCCACTAGCGGGAGCCGGGGTGAGCAGTTCTTC
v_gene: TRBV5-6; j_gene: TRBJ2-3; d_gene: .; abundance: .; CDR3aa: CASSELGGGTDTQYF; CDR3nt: TGTGCCAGCAGCGAGCTCGGGGGAGGCACAGATACGCAGTATTTT
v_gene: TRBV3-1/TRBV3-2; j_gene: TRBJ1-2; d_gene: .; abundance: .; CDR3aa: CASSQQGNYGYTF; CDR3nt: TGTGCCAGCAGCCAACAGGGGAACTATGGCTACACCTTC
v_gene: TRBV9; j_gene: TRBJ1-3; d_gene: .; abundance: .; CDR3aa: CASSALDSSGNTIYF; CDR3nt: TGTGCCAGCAGCGCACTGGACAGCTCTGGAAACACCATATATTTT
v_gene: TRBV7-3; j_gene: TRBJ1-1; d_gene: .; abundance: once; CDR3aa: CASSLVPGGTEAFF; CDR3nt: TGTGCCAGCAGCTTAGTCCCCGGAGGGACTGAAGCTTTCTTT